This T cell receptor (beta chain) was obtained from a study of HIV-infected children after antiretroviral therapy interruption. Overall study context: For the interruption arm, samples span week 0 through about 3 years after study end.

This clonotype was detected ten times or more. RNA-based 3' RACE libraries used unique molecular identifiers. Each CDR3 protein is one row after TCRdb ran MiXCR on the 3' RACE reads. The sample has 40,000 to 55,000 distinct CDR3 sequences; approximately 4% are singletons. Treatment here: PENTA 11 planned treatment interruption arm or continuous ART arm. The CDR3 has 18 residues. V lost 2 bases, J lost 3 bases, and 13 bases stayed unmatched. Looked up from germline, CDR1 is SGHRS and CDR2 is YFSETQ. The starting material was CD45RA+ CD4+ T cells from PBMCs, pooled from several time points, obtained from a donor given antiretroviral therapy, either interrupted or continuous. Subset reported: naive CD4+ CD45RA+ CD45RO- T cells. The V and J genes are TRBV5-1 and TRBJ1-1; TRBD1 matches at 10 bases. This receptor was taken from a pool of human donors with HIV. CDR3: CASSLTGTGVFLHTEAFF. CDR3 coding DNA: TGCGCCAGCAGCTTAACCGGGACAGGGGTGTTTTTGCACACTGAAGCTTTCTTT.